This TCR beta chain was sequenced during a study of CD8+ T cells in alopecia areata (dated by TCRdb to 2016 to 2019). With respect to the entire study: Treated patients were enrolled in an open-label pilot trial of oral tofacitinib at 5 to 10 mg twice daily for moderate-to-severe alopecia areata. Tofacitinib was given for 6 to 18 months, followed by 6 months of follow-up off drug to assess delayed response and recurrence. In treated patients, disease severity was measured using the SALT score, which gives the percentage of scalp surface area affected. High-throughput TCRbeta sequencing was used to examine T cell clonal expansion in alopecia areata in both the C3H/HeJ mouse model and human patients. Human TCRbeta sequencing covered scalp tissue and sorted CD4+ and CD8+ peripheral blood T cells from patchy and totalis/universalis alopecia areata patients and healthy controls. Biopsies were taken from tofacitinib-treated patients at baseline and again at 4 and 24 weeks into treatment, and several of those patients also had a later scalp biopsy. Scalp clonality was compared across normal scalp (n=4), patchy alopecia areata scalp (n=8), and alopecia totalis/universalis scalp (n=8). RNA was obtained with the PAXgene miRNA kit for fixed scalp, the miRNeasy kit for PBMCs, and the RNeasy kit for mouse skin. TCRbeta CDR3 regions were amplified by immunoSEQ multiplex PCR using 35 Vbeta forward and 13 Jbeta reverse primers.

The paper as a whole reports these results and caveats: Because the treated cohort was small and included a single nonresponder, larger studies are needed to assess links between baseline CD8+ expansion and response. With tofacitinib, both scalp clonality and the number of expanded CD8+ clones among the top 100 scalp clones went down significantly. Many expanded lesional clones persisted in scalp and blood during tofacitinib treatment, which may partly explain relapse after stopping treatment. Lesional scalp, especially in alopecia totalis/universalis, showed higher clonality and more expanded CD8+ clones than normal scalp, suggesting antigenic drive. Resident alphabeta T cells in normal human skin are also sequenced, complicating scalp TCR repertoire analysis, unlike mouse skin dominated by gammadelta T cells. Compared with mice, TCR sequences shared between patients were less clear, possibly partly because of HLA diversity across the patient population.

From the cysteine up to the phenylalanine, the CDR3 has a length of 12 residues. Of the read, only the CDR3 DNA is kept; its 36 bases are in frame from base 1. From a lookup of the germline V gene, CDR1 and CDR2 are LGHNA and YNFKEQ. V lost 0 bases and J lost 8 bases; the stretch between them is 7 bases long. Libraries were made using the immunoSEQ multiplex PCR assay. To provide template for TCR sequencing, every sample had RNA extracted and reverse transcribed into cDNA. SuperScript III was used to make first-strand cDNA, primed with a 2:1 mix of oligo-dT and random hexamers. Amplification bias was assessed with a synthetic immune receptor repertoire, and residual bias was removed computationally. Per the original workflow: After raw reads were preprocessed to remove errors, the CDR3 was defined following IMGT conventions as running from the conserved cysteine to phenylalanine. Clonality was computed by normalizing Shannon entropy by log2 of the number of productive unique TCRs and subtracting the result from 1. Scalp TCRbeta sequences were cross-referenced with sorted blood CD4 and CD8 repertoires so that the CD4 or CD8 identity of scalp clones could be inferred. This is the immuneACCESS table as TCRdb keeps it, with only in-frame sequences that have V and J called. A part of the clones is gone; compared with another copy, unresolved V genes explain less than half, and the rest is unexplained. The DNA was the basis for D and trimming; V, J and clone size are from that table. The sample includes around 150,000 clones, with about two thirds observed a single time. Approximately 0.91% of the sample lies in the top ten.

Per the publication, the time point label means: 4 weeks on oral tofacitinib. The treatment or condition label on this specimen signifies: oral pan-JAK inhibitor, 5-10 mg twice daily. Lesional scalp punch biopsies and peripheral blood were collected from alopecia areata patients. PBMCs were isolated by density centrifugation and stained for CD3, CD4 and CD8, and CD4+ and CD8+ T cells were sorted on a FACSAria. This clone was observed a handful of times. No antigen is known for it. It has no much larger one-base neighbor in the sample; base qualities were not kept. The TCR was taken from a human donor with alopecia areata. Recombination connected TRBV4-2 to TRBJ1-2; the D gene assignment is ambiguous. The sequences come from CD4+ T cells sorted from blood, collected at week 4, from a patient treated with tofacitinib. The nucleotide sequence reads TGTGCCAGCAGCCAAGATACGGGAGGCTACACCTTC. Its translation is CASSQDTGGYTF.